The TCR beta chain described here comes from a study of OX40 agonist ivuxolimab in advanced cancers. Study-level results: The specificity for antigen of the expanded peripheral T cells was not determined.

As to this clone: Its antigen is unidentified.

CDR3 length: 16 amino acids. Trimming removed 0 bases from V and 4 bases from J; junction bases left unmatched: 9. Germline loops: CDR1 MNHEY, CDR2 SVGAGI. The table came from immunoSEQ multiplex PCR; TCRdb's copy has only in-frame clones and leaves some out. The sample gives 25,000 to 35,000 clones, approximately 85% of which show up once; 20% to 30% is in the top ten. This TCR derives from an adult with an advanced solid tumor such as melanoma, head and neck, liver or kidney cancer. The sequenced sample was CD4+ or CD8+ T cells sorted from blood, obtained in a trial of the OX40 agonist ivuxolimab. V and J are TRBV6-5 and TRBJ2-7; 7 positions agree with TRBD2. The CDR3 loop is CASSYSLREVGYEQYF. The CDR3 DNA is TGTGCCAGCAGTTACTCGCTACGGGAGGTTGGGTACGAGCAGTACTTC.